The 25 T cell receptor beta chains below come from one sample, sequenced in a study of shared clonotypes between healthy human individuals. TCRdb's copy holds only in-frame clones and misses some; the assay was immunoSEQ multiplex PCR. Of over a million clones listed, roughly 96% are singletons. The sample taken for sequencing was naive CD4+ T cells sorted from blood. Described subset: CD45RA+ positively selected. These receptors all come from a young man in good health.

The J gene is TRBJ1-5, the V gene TRBV5-6; maybe TRBD1 (5 bases). The CDR3 totals 17 residues. Looked up from germline, CDR1 is SGHDT and CDR2 is YYEEEE. The V and J ends lost 4 bases and 2 bases respectively, with 19 bases between them. In nucleotides, the CDR3 is TGTGCCAGCAGCACCCGGGCAGGGCCTCGAGGCAATCAGCCCCAGCATTTT. As protein: CASSTRAGPRGNQPQHF.

The V call is TRBV19, the J call TRBJ2-7; TRBD2 matches at 7 bases. Germline CDR1 LNHDA, CDR2 SQIVND (reference sequence). The CDR3 spans 16 residues. The V and J ends lost 10 bases and 2 bases, in that order; junction bases with no gene match: 17. In DNA form, the CDR3 reads TGTGCCACCAGTAGGGCCGGGGCGGGAGAACCCTACGAGCAGTACTTC. Its protein product is CATSRAGAGEPYEQYF. Full variable domain (outside the CDR3, taken from reference TRBV19 and TRBJ2-7): DGGITQSPKYLFRKEGQNVTLSCEQNLNHDAMYWYRQDPGQGLRLIYYSQIVNDFQKGDIAEGYSVSREKKESFPLTVTSAQKNPTAFYLCATSRAGAGEPYEQYFGPGTRLTVT.

The chain is built from TRBV4-3 and TRBJ2-7; tentatively, D is TRBD2 (6 bases). Trimming pared 1 base from V and 3 bases from J, leaving 7 bases between. Per germline, CDR1 LGHNA and CDR2 YSLEER. The CDR3 is made up of 13 amino acids. CDR3 nucleotide sequence: TGCGCCAGCAGCCAAGTGGGAGGCTACGAGCAGTACTTC. It is translated as CASSQVGGYEQYF.

This rearrangement joins TRBV5-1 to TRBJ2-2, with 11 bases aligning to TRBD1. Losses at the gene ends were 3 bases for V and 3 bases for J; bases not matched to a gene: 7. Germline values: CDR1 SGHRS, CDR2 YFSETQ. This CDR3 region has 17 residues. CDR3 DNA: TGCGCCAGCAGCTCTGGGACAGGGGGATCTGACACCGGGGAGCTGTTTTTT. Its protein product is CASSSGTGGSDTGELFF.

The chain carries TRBV6-8 and TRBJ2-1, with D possibly called TRBD1 or TRBD2 (5 bases each). CDR1 and CDR2 from the germline V gene are MNHGY and SAAAGT. This CDR3 comprises 16 residues. Trimming removed 6 bases at V and 2 bases at J, with 17 bases between. CDR3 DNA sequence: TGTGCCAGCAGCCTTAATCGGGACCGTCCCTACAATGAGCAGTTCTTC. Translated: CASSLNRDRPYNEQFF.

The chain links TRBV5-1 to TRBJ2-2, with a tentative D call TRBD1 (6 bases). CDR3 length: 15 amino acids. Germline CDR1 and CDR2: SGHRS and YFSETQ. V was trimmed by 4 bases and J by 6 bases, leaving 16 bases between them. The CDR3 sequence: CASSPLQGSAGELFF. In nucleotides, the CDR3 is TGCGCCAGCAGCCCGTTACAGGGTAGCGCCGGGGAGCTGTTTTTT.

The chain carries TRBV10-1 and TRBJ2-7; D tentatively fits TRBD1 or TRBD2 (5 bases each). This CDR3 has 13 amino acids. Trimming shortened V by 7 bases and J by 7 bases, and 17 bases separated the two germline ends. CDR1 and CDR2 (germline): WNHNN, SYGVQD (reference sequence). CDR3 coding DNA: TGCGCCAGCATTTCACTTAGAGGGGAAGAGCAGTACTTC. This translates into CASISLRGEEQYF.

The rearrangement links TRBV28 to TRBJ1-1, with a tentative D call TRBD1 (6 bases). CDR3 length: 14 residues. V was clipped by 2 bases and J by 2 bases, with 9 bases between them. From germline, CDR1 is MDHEN and CDR2 SYDVKM. CDR3 protein: CASSLPGDNTEAFF. In DNA, the CDR3 is TGTGCCAGCAGTTTACCAGGGGACAACACTGAAGCTTTCTTT.

The chain combines TRBV5-1 with TRBJ2-1; D is possibly TRBD2 (5 bases). Trimming removed 3 bases from V and 0 bases from J, with 13 bases in between. This CDR3 is built from 16 residues. Per the germline V gene, CDR1 is SGHRS and CDR2 is YFSETQ. DNA of the CDR3: TGCGCCAGCAGCTACGGTCGGGGTAGCTCCTACAATGAGCAGTTCTTC. Residues: CASSYGRGSSYNEQFF.

This chain uses TRBV6-1 with TRBJ1-1, with D hard to call. V dropped 0 bases and J dropped 4 bases, with 9 bases sitting between them. Germline-derived CDR1 and CDR2 are MNHNS and SASEGT. The CDR3 has 14 residues. The DNA of the CDR3 is TGTGCCAGCAGTGAAGCAGGGTTAAGCACTGAAGCTTTCTTT. Translated: CASSEAGLSTEAFF.

The chain combines TRBV23-1 with TRBJ2-2, with TRBD2 as a possible D gene (6 bases). TRBV23-1 is placed among ORFs of uncertain function. The ends were cut back, 3 bases at V and 1 base at J, with 15 bases in the middle. This CDR3 contains 17 residues. The CDR3 loop is CASSHPGRRGNTGELFF. CDR3 DNA: TGCGCCAGCAGTCACCCGGGGCGGCGGGGGAACACCGGGGAGCTGTTTTTT.

The chain couples TRBV10-3 to TRBJ2-7; TRBD1 might be the D (6 bases). CDR3 length: 13 residues. Germline V gene lookup returns CDR1 ENHRY and CDR2 SYGVKD. Trimming cost V 2 bases and J 7 bases, with 12 bases left between them. This CDR3 reads CAISEKTGLEQYF. CDR3 DNA sequence: TGTGCCATCAGTGAGAAAACAGGGCTTGAGCAGTACTTC.

This chain connects TRBV29-1 to TRBJ1-2, with D tentatively TRBD1 (5 bases). V lost 1 base, J lost 0 bases, and 12 bases lay in between. Germline V gene lookup returns CDR1 SQVTM and CDR2 ANQGSEA. This CDR3 comprises 15 residues. CDR3: CSVEGGTVANYGYTF. CDR3 DNA: TGCAGCGTTGAAGGAGGGACTGTAGCTAACTATGGCTACACCTTC.

The chain couples TRBV4-1 to TRBJ2-7, with 16 bases lining up with TRBD2. In germline, CDR1 is MGHRA, CDR2 YSYEKL. The junction had 1 base not matched to a gene; V was cut back by 3 bases and J by 2 bases. There are 16 residues in the CDR3. This CDR3 reads CASSQGTSGRAYEQYF. CDR3 DNA: TGCGCCAGCAGCCAGGGGACTAGCGGGAGGGCCTACGAGCAGTACTTC.

This clone was picked up one time. The DNA for the CDR3 is TGTGCCAGCAGCCAAAACGAGGGGACAGGGAGGTACGAGCAGTACTTC. Translating gives CASSQNEGTGRYEQYF. The chain employs TRBV4-2 and TRBJ2-7; 9 bases fit TRBD1. The trim removed 2 bases at V and 4 bases at J, leaving 9 bases unmatched. The CDR3 consists of 16 residues. From germline, CDR1 is LGHNA and CDR2 YNFKEQ.

The V gene is TRBV7-9, the J gene TRBJ2-7; the D gene is possibly TRBD2 (5 bases). The CDR3 is 14 amino acids. Germline loops: CDR1 SEHNR, CDR2 FQNEAQ (reference sequence). The V end was cut by 5 bases, the J end by 2 bases, with 13 bases between. The CDR3, as DNA: TGTGCCAGCAGCCCGAGAGGGTCCACCTACGAGCAGTACTTC. Translated, it gives CASSPRGSTYEQYF.

The chain links TRBV15 to TRBJ2-1, with TRBD2 identical over 14 bases. The CDR3 covers 16 residues. After removal of 11 bases from V and 8 bases from J, the junction contained 14 bases not matched to a gene. CDR1 is LNHNV and CDR2 is YYDKDF in the germline V gene (reference sequence). The CDR3 protein is CASREGTSGSEDEQFF. CDR3 bases: TGTGCCTCAAGAGAGGGGACTAGCGGGAGCGAGGATGAGCAGTTCTTC.

The CDR3 bases are TGCGCCAGCAGCTTAGAGGGGGTGCAGCAGTACTTC. Amino acid sequence: CASSLEGVQQYF. V gene TRBV5-1 combines with J gene TRBJ2-7, with D possibly being TRBD1 (6 bases). The V gene's germline CDR1 is SGHRS and CDR2 YFSETQ. The ends were cut back, 2 bases at V and 8 bases at J, with 11 bases in the middle. The CDR3 runs 12 residues.

The chain uses TRBV5-1 and TRBJ2-5, with D possibly TRBD2 on 6 matching bases. The germline CDR1 and CDR2 sequences are SGHRS and YFSETQ. CDR3 size: 15 residues. V was pared by 4 bases and J by 5 bases, with 18 bases between. This CDR3 is CASSGGTLGLETQYF. The CDR3 region has the DNA TGCGCCAGCAGCGGAGGGACTCTTGGGCTTGAGACCCAGTACTTC.

The CDR3 is CASSTGTGGADGYTF. DNA for the CDR3: TGCGCCAGCAGCACAGGGACAGGGGGCGCCGATGGCTACACCTTC. This chain connects TRBV5-1 to TRBJ1-2; TRBD1 agrees at 12 bases. From germline, CDR1 is SGHRS and CDR2 YFSETQ. The V and J ends lost 4 bases and 6 bases, in that order; junction bases with no gene match: 7. The CDR3 is 15 amino acids.

V and J are TRBV7-2 and TRBJ2-3; D possibly corresponds to TRBD2 (6 bases). V was shortened by 3 bases and J by 2 bases, with 18 bases between the two germline ends. CDR1 and CDR2 (germline): SGHTA, FQGNSA. The CDR3 covers 17 residues. The CDR3 reads CASSFRGFSGNTDTQYF. CDR3 DNA sequence: TGTGCCAGCAGCTTTCGAGGGTTTAGCGGTAACACAGATACGCAGTATTTT.

With respect to this clone: The sample has other DNA sequences that encode this CDR3 too. This chain uses TRBV5-1 with TRBJ2-6; no definite D call. The CDR3 covers 15 residues. V gave up 0 bases and J gave up 4 bases, with 8 bases separating them. CDR1 SGHRS and CDR2 YFSETQ come from the germline V gene. This CDR3 is CASSLVVSGANVLTF. The CDR3, as DNA: TGCGCCAGCAGCTTGGTAGTCTCCGGGGCCAACGTCCTGACTTTC.

The chain carries TRBV7-7 and TRBJ2-1; no definite D call. This CDR3 comprises 13 residues. The V and J ends lost 1 base and 8 bases respectively, with 9 bases between them. CDR1 and CDR2 (germline): SSHAT, FNYEAQ (reference sequence). This CDR3 is CASSLDFWDEQFF. The CDR3 DNA follows: TGTGCCAGCAGCTTAGATTTTTGGGATGAGCAGTTCTTC.

This rearrangement joins TRBV7-7 to TRBJ2-2, with a tentative D call TRBD2 (5 bases). This CDR3 is built from 14 residues. V was trimmed by 3 bases and J by 5 bases, leaving 10 bases between them. The germline V gene has CDR1 SSHAT and CDR2 FNYEAQ (reference sequence). CDR3 region: CASSFGPGTGELFF. The CDR3 DNA reads TGTGCCAGCAGCTTCGGCCCGGGGACCGGGGAGCTGTTTTTT.

J is TRBJ2-3 and V is TRBV19, with D possibly matching TRBD2 (5 bases). Germline CDR1 is LNHDA and CDR2 is SQIVND (reference sequence). The CDR3 contains 14 residues. V was pared by 7 bases and J by 6 bases, with 17 bases between. CDR3 protein: CASTLAPGGDTQYF. The CDR3 DNA follows: TGTGCCAGTACCCTAGCCCCGGGCGGTGATACGCAGTATTTT.